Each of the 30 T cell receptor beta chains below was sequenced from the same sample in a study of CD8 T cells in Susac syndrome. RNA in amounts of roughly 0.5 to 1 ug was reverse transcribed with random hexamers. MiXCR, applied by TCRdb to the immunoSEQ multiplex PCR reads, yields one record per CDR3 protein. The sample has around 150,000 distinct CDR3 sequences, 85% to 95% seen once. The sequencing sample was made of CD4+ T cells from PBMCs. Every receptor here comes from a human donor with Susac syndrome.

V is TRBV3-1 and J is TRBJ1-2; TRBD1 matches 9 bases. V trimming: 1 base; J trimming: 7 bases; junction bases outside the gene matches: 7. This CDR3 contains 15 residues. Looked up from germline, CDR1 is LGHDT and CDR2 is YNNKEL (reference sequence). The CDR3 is CASSQGPGQGSGYTF. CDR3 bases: TGTGCCAGCAGCCAAGGTCCGGGACAGGGCAGTGGCTACACCTTC.

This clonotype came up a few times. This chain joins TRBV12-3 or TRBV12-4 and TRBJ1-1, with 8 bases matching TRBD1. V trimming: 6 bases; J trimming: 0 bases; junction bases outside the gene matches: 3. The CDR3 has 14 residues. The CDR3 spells CASSLGQVNTEAFF. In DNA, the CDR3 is TGTGCCAGCAGCTTGGGACAGGTGAACACTGAAGCTTTCTTT.

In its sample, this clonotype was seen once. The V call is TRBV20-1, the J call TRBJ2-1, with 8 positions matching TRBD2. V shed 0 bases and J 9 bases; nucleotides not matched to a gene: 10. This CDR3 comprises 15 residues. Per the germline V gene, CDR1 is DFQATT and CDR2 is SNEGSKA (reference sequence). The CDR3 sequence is CSARDAASGYGEQFF. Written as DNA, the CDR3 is TGCAGTGCTAGAGATGCGGCTAGCGGGTATGGTGAGCAGTTCTTC.

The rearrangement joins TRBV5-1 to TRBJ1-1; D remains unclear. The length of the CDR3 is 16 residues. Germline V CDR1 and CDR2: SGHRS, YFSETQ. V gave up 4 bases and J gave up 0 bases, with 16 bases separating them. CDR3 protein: CASSPTDMRLNTEAFF. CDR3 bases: TGCGCCAGCAGCCCAACCGACATGCGGCTGAACACTGAAGCTTTCTTT.

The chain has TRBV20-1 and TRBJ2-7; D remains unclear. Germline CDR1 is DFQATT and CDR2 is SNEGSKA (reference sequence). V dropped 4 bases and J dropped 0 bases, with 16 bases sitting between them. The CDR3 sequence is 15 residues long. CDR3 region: CSATRRLPYSYEQYF. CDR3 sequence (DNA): TGCAGTGCTACCCGGCGGCTCCCATACTCCTACGAGCAGTACTTC.

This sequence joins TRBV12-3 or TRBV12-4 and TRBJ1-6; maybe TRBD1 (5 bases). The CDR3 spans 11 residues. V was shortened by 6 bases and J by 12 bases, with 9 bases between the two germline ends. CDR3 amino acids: CASSLGGPLHF. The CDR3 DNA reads TGTGCCAGCAGCCTTGGGGGACCCCTCCACTTT.

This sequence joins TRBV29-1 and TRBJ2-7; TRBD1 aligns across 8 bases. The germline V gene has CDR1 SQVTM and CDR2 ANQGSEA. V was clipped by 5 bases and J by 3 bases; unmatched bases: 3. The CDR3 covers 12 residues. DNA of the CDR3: TGCAGCGTTAAGACAGGGGACTACGAGCAGTACTTC. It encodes CSVKTGDYEQYF.

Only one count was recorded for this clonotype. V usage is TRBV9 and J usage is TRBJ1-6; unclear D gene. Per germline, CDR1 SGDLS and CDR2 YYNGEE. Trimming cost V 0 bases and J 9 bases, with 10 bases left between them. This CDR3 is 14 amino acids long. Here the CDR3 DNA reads TGTGCCAGCAGCGTAGGGACGACTGGTTCACCCCTCCACTTT. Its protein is CASSVGTTGSPLHF.

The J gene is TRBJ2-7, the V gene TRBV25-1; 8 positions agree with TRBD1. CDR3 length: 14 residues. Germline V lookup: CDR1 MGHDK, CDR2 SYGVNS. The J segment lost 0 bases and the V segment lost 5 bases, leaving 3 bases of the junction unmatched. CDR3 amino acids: CASSPQGDSYEQYF. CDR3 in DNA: TGTGCCAGCAGTCCACAGGGGGACTCCTACGAGCAGTACTTC.

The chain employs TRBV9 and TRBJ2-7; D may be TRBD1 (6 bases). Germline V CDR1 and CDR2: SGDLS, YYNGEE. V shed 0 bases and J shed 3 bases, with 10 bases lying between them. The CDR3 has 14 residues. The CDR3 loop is CASSVGQGHYEQYF. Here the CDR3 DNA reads TGTGCCAGCAGCGTAGGTCAGGGACACTACGAGCAGTACTTC.

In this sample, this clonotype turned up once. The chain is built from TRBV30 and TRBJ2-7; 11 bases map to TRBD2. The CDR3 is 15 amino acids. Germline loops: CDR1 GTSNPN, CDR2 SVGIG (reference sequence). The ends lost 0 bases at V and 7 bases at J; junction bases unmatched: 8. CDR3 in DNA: TGTGCCTGGAGTGTAGGTAGCGGGAGGGCCCGGGAGCAGTACTTC. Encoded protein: CAWSVGSGRAREQYF.

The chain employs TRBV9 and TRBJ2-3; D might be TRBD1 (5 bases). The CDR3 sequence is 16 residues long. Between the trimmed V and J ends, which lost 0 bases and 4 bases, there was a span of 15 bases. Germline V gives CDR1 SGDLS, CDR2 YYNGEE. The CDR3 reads CASSVGVPRAADTQYF. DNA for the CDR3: TGTGCCAGCAGCGTAGGGGTGCCCAGGGCGGCAGATACGCAGTATTTT.

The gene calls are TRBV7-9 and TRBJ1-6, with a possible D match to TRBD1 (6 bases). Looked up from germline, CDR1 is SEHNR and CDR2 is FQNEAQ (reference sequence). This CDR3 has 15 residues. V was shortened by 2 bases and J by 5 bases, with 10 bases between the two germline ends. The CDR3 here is CASSLPGTNNSPLHF. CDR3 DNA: TGTGCCAGCAGCTTACCCGGGACAAATAATTCACCCCTCCACTTT.

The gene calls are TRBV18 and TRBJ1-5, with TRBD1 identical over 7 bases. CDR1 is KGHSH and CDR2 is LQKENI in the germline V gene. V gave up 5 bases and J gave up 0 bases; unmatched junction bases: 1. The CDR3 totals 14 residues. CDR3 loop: CASSGTDSNQPQHF. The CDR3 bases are TGTGCCAGCTCAGGGACAGATAGCAATCAGCCCCAGCATTTT.

The chain's CDR3 is CATSPTPALAKNIQYF. The CDR3 DNA reads TGTGCCACCAGCCCGACACCCGCTCTAGCCAAAAACATTCAGTACTTC. The V and J genes are TRBV15 and TRBJ2-4, with D unresolved. Trimming cost V 5 bases and J 0 bases, with 14 bases left between them. The CDR3 has 16 amino acids. The germline gives CDR1 LNHNV, CDR2 YYDKDF (reference sequence).

CDR3 sequence (DNA): TGTGCCAGCAGTTCCAACAGGGATGAAAAACTGTTTTTT. It yields the protein CASSSNRDEKLFF. This rearrangement joins TRBV2 to TRBJ1-4; a weak D match, TRBD1 (6 bases). Trimming took off 5 bases at V and 6 bases at J, with 10 bases between the two ends. The CDR3 has 13 amino acids. Germline assignment: CDR1 SNHLY and CDR2 FYNNEI.

The CDR3: CSVAVGSDTQYF. The CDR3 DNA reads TGCAGCGTTGCGGTGGGTTCTGATACGCAGTATTTT. The chain carries TRBV29-1 and TRBJ2-3; no clear D gene. There are 12 residues in the CDR3. In germline, CDR1 is SQVTM, CDR2 ANQGSEA. V dropped 4 bases and J dropped 6 bases, with 11 bases sitting between them.

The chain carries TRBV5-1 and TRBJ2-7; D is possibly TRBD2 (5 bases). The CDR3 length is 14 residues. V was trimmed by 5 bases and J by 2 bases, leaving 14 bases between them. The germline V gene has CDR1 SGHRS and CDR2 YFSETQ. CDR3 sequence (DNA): TGCGCCAGCAGTATTGTCGGGGAACCCTACGAGCAGTACTTC. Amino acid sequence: CASSIVGEPYEQYF.

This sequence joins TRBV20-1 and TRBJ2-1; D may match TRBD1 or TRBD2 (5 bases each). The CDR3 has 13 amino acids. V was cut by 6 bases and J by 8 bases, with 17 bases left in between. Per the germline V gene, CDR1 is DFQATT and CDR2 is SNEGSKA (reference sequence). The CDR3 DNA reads TGCAGTGCGCCCCGGGACCCCGGGGATGAGCAGTTCTTC. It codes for CSAPRDPGDEQFF.

The CDR3 DNA is TGCAGTGCCCGTCTTGGGCCCCAGGTAGATACGCAGTATTTT. Encoded protein: CSARLGPQVDTQYF. This chain connects TRBV20-1 to TRBJ2-3; D gene ambiguous. Between the trimmed V and J ends, which lost 6 bases and 5 bases, there was a span of 18 bases. The germline V gene has CDR1 DFQATT and CDR2 SNEGSKA (reference sequence). The CDR3 contains 14 residues.

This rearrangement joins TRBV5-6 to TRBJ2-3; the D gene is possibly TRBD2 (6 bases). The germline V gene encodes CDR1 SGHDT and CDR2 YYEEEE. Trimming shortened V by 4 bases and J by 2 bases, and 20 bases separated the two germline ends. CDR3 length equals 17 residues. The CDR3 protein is CASSQPLGGAPTDTQYF. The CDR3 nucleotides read TGTGCCAGCAGCCAACCTCTAGGAGGGGCCCCCACAGATACGCAGTATTTT.

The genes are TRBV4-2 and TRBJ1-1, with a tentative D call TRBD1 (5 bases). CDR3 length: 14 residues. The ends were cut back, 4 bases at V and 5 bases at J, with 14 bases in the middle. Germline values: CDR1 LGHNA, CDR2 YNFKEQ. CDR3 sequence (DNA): TGTGCCAGCAGCCGTGACTGGGGCGGTACTGAAGCTTTCTTT. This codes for CASSRDWGGTEAFF.

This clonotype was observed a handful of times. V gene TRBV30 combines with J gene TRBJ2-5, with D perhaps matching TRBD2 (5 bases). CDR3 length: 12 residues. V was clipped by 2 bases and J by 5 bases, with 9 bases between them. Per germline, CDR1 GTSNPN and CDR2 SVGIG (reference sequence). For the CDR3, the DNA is TGTGCCTGGAGTCGGACTGGTGAGACCCAGTACTTC. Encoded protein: CAWSRTGETQYF. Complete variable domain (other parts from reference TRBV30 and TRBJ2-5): SQTIHQWPATLVQPVGSPLSLECTVEGTSNPNLYWYRQAAGRGLQLLFYSVGIGQISSEVPQNLSASRPQDRQFILSSKKLLLSDSGFYLCAWSRTGETQYFGPGTRLLVL.

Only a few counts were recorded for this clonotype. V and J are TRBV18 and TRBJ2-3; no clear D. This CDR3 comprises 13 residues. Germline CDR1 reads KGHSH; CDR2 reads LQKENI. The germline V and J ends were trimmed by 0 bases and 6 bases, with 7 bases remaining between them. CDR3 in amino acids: CASSPPPTDTQYF. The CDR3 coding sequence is TGTGCCAGCTCACCACCCCCGACGGATACGCAGTATTTT. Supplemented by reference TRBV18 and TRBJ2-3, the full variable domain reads NAGVMQNPRHLVRRRGQEARLRCSPMKGHSHVYWYRQLPEEGLKFMVYLQKENIIDESGMPKERFSAEFPKEGPSILRIQQVVRGDSAAYFCASSPPPTDTQYFGPGTRLTVL.

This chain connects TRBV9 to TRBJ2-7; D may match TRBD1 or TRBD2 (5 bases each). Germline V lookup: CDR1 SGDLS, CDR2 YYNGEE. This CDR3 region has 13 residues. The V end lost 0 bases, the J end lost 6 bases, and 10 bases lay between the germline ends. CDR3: CASSVEWDGEQYF. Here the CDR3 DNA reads TGTGCCAGCAGCGTAGAATGGGACGGCGAGCAGTACTTC.

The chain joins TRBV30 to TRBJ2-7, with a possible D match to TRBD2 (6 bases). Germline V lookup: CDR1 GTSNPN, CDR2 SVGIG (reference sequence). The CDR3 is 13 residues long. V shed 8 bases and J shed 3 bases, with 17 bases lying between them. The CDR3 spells CAGRRGGHYEQYF. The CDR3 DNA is TGTGCCGGACGGCGGGGCGGGCACTACGAGCAGTACTTC.

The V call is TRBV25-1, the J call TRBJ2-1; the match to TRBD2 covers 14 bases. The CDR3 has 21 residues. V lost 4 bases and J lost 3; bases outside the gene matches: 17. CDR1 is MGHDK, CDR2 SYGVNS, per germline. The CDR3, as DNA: TGTGCCAGCAGTGGACATCCCAGAGGACTAGCGGGGGGCGCGGTCTACAATGAGCAGTTCTTC. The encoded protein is CASSGHPRGLAGGAVYNEQFF.

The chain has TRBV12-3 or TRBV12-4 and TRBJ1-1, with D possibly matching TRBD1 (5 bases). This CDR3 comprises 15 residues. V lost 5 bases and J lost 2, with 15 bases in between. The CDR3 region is CASSRGYRSNTEAFF. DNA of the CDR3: TGTGCCAGCAGTAGAGGGTACAGGAGTAACACTGAAGCTTTCTTT.

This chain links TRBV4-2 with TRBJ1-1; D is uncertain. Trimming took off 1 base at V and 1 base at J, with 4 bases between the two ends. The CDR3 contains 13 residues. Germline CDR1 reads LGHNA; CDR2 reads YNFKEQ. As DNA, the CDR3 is TGTGCCAGCAGCCAAGTAAGGAACACTGAAGCTTTCTTT. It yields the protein CASSQVRNTEAFF.

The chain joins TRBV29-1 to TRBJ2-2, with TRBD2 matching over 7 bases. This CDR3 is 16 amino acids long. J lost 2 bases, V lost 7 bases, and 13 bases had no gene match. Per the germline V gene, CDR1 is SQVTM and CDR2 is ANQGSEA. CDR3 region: CSARTPQRGNTGELFF. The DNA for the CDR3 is TGCAGCGCACGAACCCCACAGCGGGGTAACACCGGGGAGCTGTTTTTT.